These 24 T cell receptor beta chains share one sample of origin, sequenced in a study of T cell clones after liver transplantation. Sequenced by immunoSEQ multiplex PCR; TCRdb stores in-frame clones only, minus some. The repertoire holds roughly 97,000 clones, with roughly 80% as singletons. Sequenced here: CD4+ T cells from blood, sampled before liver transplant. The receptors were sampled from a human donor who received a liver transplant.

This clone was detected once. The V call is TRBV19, the J call TRBJ1-5; D is perhaps TRBD1 (5 bases). Germline V lookup: CDR1 LNHDA, CDR2 SQIVND (reference sequence). The CDR3 has 17 residues. Trimming cost V 0 bases and J 2 bases, with 14 bases left between them. CDR3 in amino acids: CASSIDSGTLGNQPQHF. Written as DNA, the CDR3 is TGTGCCAGTAGTATAGATTCCGGGACCCTGGGCAATCAGCCCCAGCATTTT.

The V gene is TRBV6-5, the J gene TRBJ1-6, with D possibly being TRBD1 (6 bases). V lost 0 bases to trimming and J lost 9 bases, with 12 bases between them. The CDR3 has 15 residues. Germline loops: CDR1 MNHEY, CDR2 SVGAGI. The CDR3 sequence: CASSYSQGEGSPLHF. The CDR3 DNA is TGTGCCAGCAGTTACTCACAGGGAGAGGGTTCACCCCTCCACTTT.

This clone was picked up one time. The chain combines TRBV29-1 with TRBJ2-3; D is perhaps TRBD2 (5 bases). The CDR3 contains 11 residues. V lost 4 bases to trimming and J lost 5 bases, with 7 bases between them. The germline V gene has CDR1 SQVTM and CDR2 ANQGSEA. The CDR3: CSVVTRDTQYF. The DNA of the CDR3 is TGCAGCGTTGTAACTAGAGATACGCAGTATTTT.

The chain carries TRBV5-6 and TRBJ2-7; D uncertain. The CDR3 loop spans 13 amino acids. Trimming took 3 bases from V and 7 from J, leaving 14 bases between them. Germline CDR1 is SGHDT and CDR2 is YYEEEE. The CDR3 here is CASSSQTFGEQYF. CDR3 sequence (DNA): TGTGCCAGCAGCTCCCAGACATTCGGGGAGCAGTACTTC.

The rearrangement links TRBV13 to TRBJ2-7; possibly TRBD1 for D (5 bases). Germline values: CDR1 PRHDT, CDR2 FYEKMQ (reference sequence). V lost 0 bases, J lost 2 bases, and 8 bases lay in between. The CDR3 has 14 amino acids. CDR3 amino acids: CASSLGGRAYEQYF. The CDR3 DNA follows: TGTGCCAGCAGCTTAGGCGGCAGGGCCTACGAGCAGTACTTC.

V usage is TRBV6-1 and J usage is TRBJ2-7, with D tentatively TRBD1 or TRBD2 (5 bases each). V dropped 6 bases and J dropped 2 bases, with 17 bases sitting between them. This CDR3 is 15 amino acids long. The germline CDR1 and CDR2 sequences are MNHNS and SASEGT. CDR3 nucleotide sequence: TGTGCCAGCAGCCTAGGTCGGGGCAGTACCTACGAGCAGTACTTC. Translating gives CASSLGRGSTYEQYF.

The chain recombines TRBV19 with TRBJ2-7; TRBD2 matches 12 bases. The V and J ends lost 3 bases and 4 bases, in that order; junction bases with no gene match: 7. The CDR3 has 16 amino acids. CDR1 is LNHDA, CDR2 SQIVND, per germline (reference sequence). The CDR3 here is CASSIRLAGGPYEQYF. The CDR3 DNA sequence: TGTGCCAGTAGTATTCGGCTAGCGGGAGGGCCGTACGAGCAGTACTTC.

The CDR3: CASRRPSTGELFF. CDR3 sequence (DNA): TGTGCCAGCAGACGACCCTCCACCGGGGAGCTGTTTTTT. The chain links TRBV6-5 to TRBJ2-2; no reliable D call. CDR1 MNHEY and CDR2 SVGAGI come from the germline V gene. The V gene lost 6 bases and the J gene lost 4 bases, with 9 bases spanning the gap. The CDR3 contains 13 residues.

The V and J genes are TRBV7-8 and TRBJ1-4; D is unresolved. The germline V gene encodes CDR1 SGHVS and CDR2 FQNEAQ. The CDR3 totals 15 residues. Trimming removed 4 bases at V and 0 bases at J, with 9 bases between. The CDR3 protein is CASSSSHSTNEKLFF. The CDR3 bases are TGTGCCAGCAGCTCGAGCCATTCAACTAATGAAAAACTGTTTTTT.

This sequence joins TRBV6-5 and TRBJ2-1, with TRBD2 matching 8 bases. This CDR3 contains 16 residues. V trimming: 3 bases; J trimming: 5 bases; junction bases outside the gene matches: 9. The germline V gene has CDR1 MNHEY and CDR2 SVGAGI. CDR3 bases: TGTGCCAGCAGTTATCCGGGACTAGGCGTAAACAATGAGCAGTTCTTC. Its translation: CASSYPGLGVNNEQFF.

The chain couples TRBV6-5 to TRBJ1-2, with 9 bases aligning to TRBD1. The CDR3 sequence is 14 residues long. The germline V gene has CDR1 MNHEY and CDR2 SVGAGI. Trimming cost V 11 bases and J 3 bases; bases outside gene matches: 10. CDR3 sequence (DNA): TGTGCCTGCGCCGGACAGGGGAGAGACTATGGCTACACCTTC. This encodes CACAGQGRDYGYTF.

The V and J genes are TRBV7-8 and TRBJ1-6; 9 nucleotides agree with TRBD1. Unmatched junction bases numbered 17, after V lost 5 bases and J lost 9 bases. The CDR3 contains 18 residues. Germline V gene data show CDR1 as SGHVS and CDR2 as FQNEAQ. Here the CDR3 reads CASSQTILGTGKGSPLHF. In DNA, the CDR3 is TGTGCCAGCAGCCAGACAATACTTGGGACAGGGAAGGGTTCACCCCTCCACTTT. Full variable domain (missing parts from reference TRBV7-8 and TRBJ1-6): GAGVSQSPRYKVAKRGQDVALRCDPISGHVSLFWYQQALGQGPEFLTYFQNEAQLDKSGLPSDRFFAERPEGSVSTLKIQRTQQEDSAVYLCASSQTILGTGKGSPLHFGNGTRLTVT.

V usage is TRBV7-2 and J usage is TRBJ2-5; TRBD2 matches 7 bases. This CDR3 contains 15 residues. V shed 6 bases, J shed 5 bases, and the junction held 12 bases outside the gene matches. Germline CDR1 reads SGHTA; CDR2 reads FQGNSA. CDR3 nucleotide sequence: TGTGCCAGCAGACCCGATTGGACTAGTTTTGAGACCCAGTACTTC. It is translated as CASRPDWTSFETQYF.

V gene TRBV5-1 combines with J gene TRBJ2-5; 8 bases align to TRBD1. Per germline, CDR1 SGHRS and CDR2 YFSETQ. The trim removed 4 bases at V and 0 bases at J, leaving 2 bases unmatched. The CDR3 runs 14 residues. The CDR3 nucleotides are TGCGCCAGCAGCCAGGGACAGGACCAAGAGACCCAGTACTTC. This sequence encodes CASSQGQDQETQYF.

The chain uses TRBV28 and TRBJ2-3; weak D call: TRBD2 (6 bases). Germline CDR1 is MDHEN and CDR2 is SYDVKM. V was pared by 7 bases and J by 0 bases, with 11 bases between. This CDR3 spans 14 amino acids. CDR3: CASTPGLSTDTQYF. As DNA, the CDR3 is TGTGCCAGCACACCGGGACTGAGCACAGATACGCAGTATTTT.

The V and J genes are TRBV7-3 and TRBJ1-6; no definite D call. The CDR3 runs to 14 residues. V was shortened by 3 bases and J by 9 bases, with 12 bases between the two germline ends. Germline V lookup: CDR1 SGHTA, CDR2 FQGTGA. Written as DNA, the CDR3 is TGTGCCAGCAGCTTGGAGGGAGGATTTTCACCCCTCCACTTT. It specifies CASSLEGGFSPLHF.

The chain has TRBV5-1 and TRBJ2-7; tentative D call: TRBD1 (6 bases). The ends were cut back, 0 bases at V and 5 bases at J, with 18 bases in the middle. The CDR3 sequence is 16 residues long. Germline V lookup: CDR1 SGHRS, CDR2 YFSETQ. The CDR3 reads CASSLGAAAGVDEQYF. In nucleotides, the CDR3 is TGCGCCAGCAGCTTGGGGGCGGCGGCAGGGGTGGACGAGCAGTACTTC.

The chain joins TRBV28 to TRBJ2-3; D possibly corresponds to TRBD1 (6 bases). The germline gives CDR1 MDHEN, CDR2 SYDVKM. The CDR3 totals 15 residues. With 4 bases removed from V and 2 bases from J, the gap between germline ends came to 13 bases. The CDR3 bases are TGTGCCAGCAGTTGGGGGCAGAAAGTCACAGATACGCAGTATTTT. This gives the protein CASSWGQKVTDTQYF. Together with reference TRBV28 and TRBJ2-3, the CDR3 gives the full variable domain: DVKVTQSSRYLVKRTGEKVFLECVQDMDHENMFWYRQDPGLGLRLIYFSYDVKMKEKGDIPEGYSVSREKKERFSLILESASTNQTSMYLCASSWGQKVTDTQYFGPGTRLTVL.

This chain uses TRBV29-1 with TRBJ1-6; D is unclear. This CDR3 has 17 residues. The ends were cut back, 4 bases at V and 0 bases at J, with 16 bases in the middle. CDR1 is SQVTM, CDR2 ANQGSEA, per germline. The CDR3 region is CSVAPGGRSSYNSPLHF. The CDR3 nucleotides are TGCAGCGTTGCCCCAGGTGGCCGAAGCTCCTATAATTCACCCCTCCACTTT.

This clone is a singleton in its sample. The chain carries TRBV19 and TRBJ1-2; D unresolved. V was pared by 6 bases and J by 6 bases, with 14 bases between. This CDR3 has 13 amino acids. CDR1 and CDR2 (germline): LNHDA, SQIVND (reference sequence). This chain's CDR3 is CASSTDQRDGYTF. The CDR3 DNA sequence: TGTGCCAGTAGCACGGACCAACGAGATGGCTACACCTTC.

The V gene is TRBV9, the J gene TRBJ1-3; D might be TRBD1 (5 bases). Germline V gene sequence: CDR1 SGDLS, CDR2 YYNGEE. This CDR3 region has 15 residues. The V and J ends lost 0 bases and 0 bases respectively, with 7 bases between them. CDR3 sequence (DNA): TGTGCCAGCAGCGTAGGACAGAGCTCTGGAAACACCATATATTTT. Its translation: CASSVGQSSGNTIYF.

The sample holds one count of this clone. The chain has TRBV5-1 and TRBJ2-5, with D possibly matching TRBD2 (6 bases). Trimming cost V 5 bases and J 5 bases, with 13 bases left between them. Germline-derived CDR1 and CDR2 are SGHRS and YFSETQ. This CDR3 comprises 13 residues. CDR3 nucleotides: TGCGCCAGCAGGGCGGGAACGGTGGAGACCCAGTACTTC. This sequence encodes CASRAGTVETQYF.

This rearrangement joins TRBV10-2 to TRBJ2-7, with a possible D match to TRBD2 (6 bases). The CDR3 spans 14 residues. Deletions cut 9 bases from V and 3 bases from J, with 18 bases between. Germline CDR1 is WSHSY and CDR2 is SAAADI. CDR3 nucleotides: TGCGCCAGTCAGGGCGGGGACTCGATCTACGAGCAGTACTTC. Encoded protein: CASQGGDSIYEQYF.

The V call is TRBV28, the J call TRBJ2-5, with 7 positions matching TRBD1. Trimming at V came to 6 bases and at J to 5 bases, leaving 9 bases not matched to a gene. The CDR3 sequence is 14 residues long. CDR1 is MDHEN, CDR2 SYDVKM, per germline. For the CDR3, the DNA is TGTGCCAGCAGGCGACAGGGCCCTCAGGAGACCCAGTACTTC. This translates into CASRRQGPQETQYF. The full variable domain, in which reference TRBV28 and TRBJ2-5 provide the parts outside the CDR3, is DVKVTQSSRYLVKRTGEKVFLECVQDMDHENMFWYRQDPGLGLRLIYFSYDVKMKEKGDIPEGYSVSREKKERFSLILESASTNQTSMYLCASRRQGPQETQYFGPGTRLLVL.